The 32 T cell receptor beta chains below come from one sample, sequenced in a study of blood T cell repertoires in COVID-19. Profiling relied on immunoSEQ multiplex PCR, and the TCRdb table lists in-frame clones only, not all of them. The sample lists roughly 570,000 clones, roughly 91% occurring once. Sequences were obtained from peripheral blood. Receptors were obtained from a woman in her forties or fifties with COVID-19, enrolled during active disease.

This chain connects TRBV5-1 to TRBJ1-2; D possibly corresponds to TRBD1 (6 bases). V dropped 4 bases and J dropped 6 bases, with 16 bases sitting between them. Germline CDR1 reads SGHRS; CDR2 reads YFSETQ. The CDR3 totals 14 residues. In nucleotides, the CDR3 is TGCGCCAGCAGCCCGGACAGACAAGTGAATGGCTACACCTTC. Translating it yields CASSPDRQVNGYTF.

DNA of the CDR3: TGTGCCAGCAGTTACTCGGAGCGGGGGCCAAACGAGCAGTACTTC. This sequence encodes CASSYSERGPNEQYF. The chain is built from TRBV6-5 and TRBJ2-7, with TRBD2 identical over 8 bases. Germline values: CDR1 MNHEY, CDR2 SVGAGI. Trimming cost V 0 bases and J 5 bases; bases outside gene matches: 6. The CDR3 sequence is 15 residues long.

The chain carries TRBV21-1 and TRBJ1-5; TRBD1 was called by the table and not checked on the DNA. TRBV21-1 constitutes a pseudogene. This CDR3 has 13 residues. The CDR3 DNA reads as TGTGCCAGCAGCAAAGCGGGACAGGGGGCCCAGCATTTT. It encodes CASSKAGQGAQHF.

The V gene is TRBV19, the J gene TRBJ1-2; the match to TRBD1 covers 8 bases. The CDR3 loop spans 14 amino acids. The germline V gene has CDR1 LNHDA and CDR2 SQIVND (reference sequence). Unmatched junction bases numbered 4, after V lost 4 bases and J lost 3 bases. For the CDR3, the DNA is TGTGCCAGTAGTAGGACAGGGTGGGACTATGGCTACACCTTC. This codes for CASSRTGWDYGYTF.

This rearrangement joins TRBV19 to TRBJ2-1; no reliable D call. The CDR3 has 14 amino acids. The germline V gene has CDR1 LNHDA and CDR2 SQIVND (reference sequence). V lost 8 bases and J lost 0, with 11 bases in between. CDR3: CASRTGSSYNEQFF. The CDR3 DNA reads as TGTGCCAGTCGTACCGGTAGCTCCTACAATGAGCAGTTCTTC.

The CDR3 nucleotides read TGTGCCAGCAGACCCGGGACAGATCATCATGCGCCCCAGCATTTT. Translation gives CASRPGTDHHAPQHF. J is TRBJ1-5 and V is TRBV2; TRBD1 aligns across 7 bases. Looked up from germline, CDR1 is SNHLY and CDR2 is FYNNEI. This CDR3 comprises 15 residues. The trim removed 6 bases at V and 9 bases at J, leaving 14 bases unmatched.

This chain joins TRBV11-2 and TRBJ2-7; 9 bases align to TRBD1. This CDR3 is built from 14 residues. Trimming cost V 1 base and J 3 bases; bases outside gene matches: 1. The germline V gene has CDR1 SGHAT and CDR2 FQNNGV. The CDR3 region is CASSLGQGVYEQYF. DNA for the CDR3: TGTGCCAGCAGCTTAGGACAGGGGGTCTACGAGCAGTACTTC.

This chain joins TRBV13 and TRBJ2-3; 8 nucleotides line up with TRBD2. V lost 3 bases to trimming and J lost 1 base; unmatched junction nucleotides: 3. Germline CDR1 and CDR2: PRHDT and FYEKMQ (reference sequence). The CDR3 has 15 residues. The CDR3 DNA is TGTGCCAGCAGCTTCGGGGGGGTTGGCACAGATACGCAGTATTTT. It translates to CASSFGGVGTDTQYF.

V usage is TRBV29-1 and J usage is TRBJ2-1, with 9 bases aligning to TRBD2. Germline V gene lookup returns CDR1 SQVTM and CDR2 ANQGSEA. This CDR3 region has 17 residues. After removal of 7 bases from V and 0 bases from J, the junction contained 13 bases not matched to a gene. CDR3 residues: CSARQRGAKSSYNEQFF. The CDR3 DNA follows: TGCAGCGCCCGACAGCGGGGGGCCAAAAGCTCCTACAATGAGCAGTTCTTC.

V and J are TRBV27 and TRBJ1-2, with 8 bases fitting TRBD1. In germline, CDR1 is MNHEY, CDR2 SMNVEV (reference sequence). Trimming at V came to 4 bases and at J to 4 bases, leaving 8 bases not matched to a gene. The CDR3 is 15 residues long. The CDR3 here is CASSSGQGKFYGYTF. CDR3 coding DNA: TGTGCCAGCAGTTCAGGACAGGGTAAATTCTATGGCTACACCTTC.

The chain employs TRBV5-1 and TRBJ1-3; possible D gene TRBD1, 6 bases. Germline-derived CDR1 and CDR2 are SGHRS and YFSETQ. The CDR3 loop spans 17 amino acids. V was cut by 0 bases and J by 0 bases, with 13 bases left in between. CDR3 sequence (DNA): TGCGCCAGCAGCTTGGTGGCAGGGGCCTACTCTGGAAACACCATATATTTT. Translation gives CASSLVAGAYSGNTIYF.

CDR3 loop: CASSVRDGTGDEQYF. DNA of the CDR3: TGTGCCAGCAGCGTCCGGGACGGAACAGGGGACGAGCAGTACTTC. The chain employs TRBV9 and TRBJ2-7; 7 nucleotides line up with TRBD1. This CDR3 contains 15 residues. V shed 2 bases, J shed 5 bases, and the junction held 10 bases outside the gene matches. From germline, CDR1 is SGDLS and CDR2 YYNGEE.

CDR3 bases: TGTGCCAGCAGTTCACCATTTGGGACAGCTCTGAGAGGTTTCTTT. It codes for CASSSPFGTALRGFF. V and J are TRBV28 and TRBJ1-1; 7 nucleotides match TRBD1. This CDR3 region has 15 residues. CDR1 MDHEN and CDR2 SYDVKM come from the germline V gene. The junction had 18 bases not matched to a gene; V was cut back by 4 bases and J by 13 bases.

V gene TRBV11-2 combines with J gene TRBJ2-3; 7 bases map to TRBD2. CDR3 length: 15 amino acids. The germline gives CDR1 SGHAT, CDR2 FQNNGV. Trimming took 5 bases from V and 0 from J; bases not matched to a gene: 5. The CDR3 loop is CASSRPAGSTDTQYF. The DNA for the CDR3 is TGTGCCAGCAGCCGCCCAGCGGGGAGCACAGATACGCAGTATTTT.

The J gene is TRBJ1-2, the V gene TRBV28; D gene ambiguous. CDR1 is MDHEN, CDR2 SYDVKM, per germline. V was cut by 6 bases and J by 5 bases, with 13 bases left in between. The CDR3 is made up of 13 amino acids. The CDR3 loop reads CASSQPQVYGYTF. The DNA of the CDR3 is TGTGCCAGCAGCCAACCTCAGGTGTATGGCTACACCTTC.

V gene TRBV7-3 combines with J gene TRBJ1-2, with TRBD1 as a possible D gene (6 bases). The V gene's germline CDR1 is SGHTA and CDR2 FQGTGA. V was cut by 5 bases and J by 8 bases, with 15 bases left in between. The CDR3 covers 13 residues. The CDR3 protein is CASSVGSTGGYTF. The DNA of the CDR3 is TGTGCCAGCAGCGTAGGAAGCACAGGGGGCTACACCTTC.

The chain carries TRBV3-1 (or the pseudogene TRBV3-2) and TRBJ1-4, with 8 bases matching TRBD1. Germline lookup yields CDR1 LGHDT and CDR2 YNNKEL (reference sequence). The trim removed 1 base at V and 5 bases at J, leaving 3 bases unmatched. The CDR3 sequence is 15 residues long. The CDR3 here is CASSQGQGANEKLFF. In nucleotides, the CDR3 is TGTGCCAGCAGCCAAGGGCAGGGGGCAAATGAAAAACTGTTTTTT.

This clone was observed a single time. This CDR3 reads CASSQDLGQPQHF. The DNA for the CDR3 is TGTGCCAGCAGCCAAGATCTAGGACAGCCCCAGCATTTT. The V and J genes are TRBV3-1 (or the pseudogene TRBV3-2) and TRBJ1-5; D not resolved. Germline V lookup: CDR1 LGHDT, CDR2 YNNKEL (reference sequence). The CDR3 is made up of 13 amino acids. Trimming shortened V by 0 bases and J by 7 bases, and 7 bases separated the two germline ends.

The chain is built from TRBV7-6 and TRBJ1-1; the D is unclear. The CDR3 loop spans 17 amino acids. Germline values: CDR1 SGHVS, CDR2 FNYEAQ. Trimming cost V 5 bases and J 0 bases, with 19 bases left between them. CDR3: CASSVEYLQSLNTEAFF. Here the CDR3 DNA reads TGTGCCAGCAGCGTAGAATACTTACAGTCTTTGAACACTGAAGCTTTCTTT.

J is TRBJ1-1 and V is TRBV30; D is perhaps TRBD1 (6 bases). Germline values: CDR1 GTSNPN, CDR2 SVGIG (reference sequence). The CDR3 length is 14 residues. Trimming shortened V by 4 bases and J by 1 base, and 13 bases separated the two germline ends. The CDR3, as DNA: TGTGCCTGGAATGCTGGGGGCAGGAACACTGAAGCTTTCTTT. Translating gives CAWNAGGRNTEAFF.

This chain connects TRBV19 to TRBJ1-6; tentatively, D is TRBD1 (6 bases). This CDR3 spans 13 amino acids. Germline lookup yields CDR1 LNHDA and CDR2 SQIVND (reference sequence). V was shortened by 3 bases and J by 7 bases, with 7 bases between the two germline ends. CDR3 nucleotide sequence: TGTGCCAGTAGTATGGGACACAATTCACCCCTCCACTTT. Protein sequence: CASSMGHNSPLHF.

As DNA, the CDR3 is TGTGCCAGCTCCCCGCGCGGCCTCTATGGCTACACCTTC. Its protein product is CASSPRGLYGYTF. The rearrangement uses TRBV18 and TRBJ1-2; D is uncertain. The CDR3 covers 13 residues. Trimming took 6 bases from V and 4 from J, leaving 12 bases between them. Germline CDR1 and CDR2: KGHSH and LQKENI.

The chain couples TRBV30 to TRBJ1-2; the match to TRBD1 covers 8 bases. The V gene end was trimmed by 2 bases and the J gene end by 8 bases; junction bases not matched to a gene: 1. Germline loops: CDR1 GTSNPN, CDR2 SVGIG (reference sequence). The CDR3 is 11 amino acids. This CDR3 is CAWSSGGGYTF. The DNA of the CDR3 is TGTGCCTGGAGTTCAGGGGGCGGCTACACCTTC.

CDR3 sequence reads: CASSQGAGPQHF. CDR3 in DNA: TGTGCCAGCAGCCAGGGAGCGGGGCCCCAGCATTTT. This sequence joins TRBV3-1 (or the pseudogene TRBV3-2) and TRBJ1-5, with D unclear. Germline CDR1 reads LGHDT; CDR2 reads YNNKEL (reference sequence). Trimming removed 3 bases from V and 9 bases from J, with 9 bases in between. This CDR3 contains 12 residues.

The chain uses TRBV11-2 and TRBJ2-1; no firm D call. The CDR3 runs to 12 residues. Trimming left V 5 bases short and J 9 bases short, with 11 bases between. Germline V gene sequence: CDR1 SGHAT, CDR2 FQNNGV. CDR3 sequence (DNA): TGTGCCAGCAGCCCCGGTTACGGTGAGCAGTTCTTC. This codes for CASSPGYGEQFF.

Details on this clone: One end of the junction does not line up with germline, which may come from a read error. The V and J genes are TRBV30 and TRBJ2-2; a weak D match, TRBD2 (8 bases). CDR1 is GTSNPN and CDR2 is SVGIG in the germline V gene (reference sequence). The CDR3 sequence is 15 residues long. The CDR3 sequence: CASGRGPSNTGEPFF. The CDR3 nucleotides read TGTGCCTCCGGGAGGGGGCCATCGAACACCGGGGAGCCGTTTTTT.

This clone was detected a few times. The chain employs TRBV19 and TRBJ1-1, with unresolved D. Trimming pared 5 bases from V and 0 bases from J, leaving 4 bases between. Germline-derived CDR1 and CDR2 are LNHDA and SQIVND (reference sequence). The CDR3 totals 12 residues. The CDR3 spells CASSELNTEAFF. The CDR3 bases are TGTGCCAGTAGTGAGCTGAACACTGAAGCTTTCTTT.

The CDR3 bases are TGTGCCAGCAGCGACGGGACAGGAGGGGCCAACGTCCTGACTTTC. As protein: CASSDGTGGANVLTF. V usage is TRBV5-6 and J usage is TRBJ2-6; TRBD1 agrees at 8 bases. With 4 bases clipped from V and 4 bases from J, the junction kept 4 bases outside the gene matches. CDR1 and CDR2 (germline): SGHDT, YYEEEE. The CDR3 is made up of 15 amino acids.

The chain is built from TRBV28 and TRBJ1-5, with TRBD1 matching over 7 bases. V shed 1 base, J shed 0 bases, and the junction held 6 bases outside the gene matches. CDR3 length: 17 amino acids. Germline lookup yields CDR1 MDHEN and CDR2 SYDVKM. CDR3 nucleotide sequence: TGTGCCAGCAGTTTATTCTTGGGGACAGATAGCAATCAGCCCCAGCATTTT. This codes for CASSLFLGTDSNQPQHF.

In its sample, this clone was seen once. The chain couples TRBV5-1 to TRBJ2-1; 11 bases match TRBD2. Germline lookup yields CDR1 SGHRS and CDR2 YFSETQ. J lost 10 bases, V lost 0 bases, and 9 bases had no gene match. The CDR3 sequence is 16 residues long. The CDR3 reads CASSLAGTSGTEEQFF. CDR3 bases: TGCGCCAGCAGCTTGGCCGGGACTAGCGGAACGGAAGAGCAGTTCTTC.

This clone was found a few times. The chain is built from TRBV12-3 or TRBV12-4 and TRBJ1-4; a weak D match, TRBD1 (5 bases). This CDR3 comprises 11 residues. V dropped 7 bases and J dropped 11 bases, with 11 bases sitting between them. The CDR3 DNA sequence: TGTGCCAGCACCCGGGGGGGGAAACTGTTTTTT. The encoded protein is CASTRGGKLFF.

The rearrangement links TRBV19 to TRBJ2-7; D is possibly TRBD1 (5 bases). The CDR3 contains 13 residues. Trimming removed 2 bases at V and 4 bases at J, with 9 bases between. Germline-derived CDR1 and CDR2 are LNHDA and SQIVND (reference sequence). The CDR3 coding sequence is TGTGCCAGTAGTATACAGGGTTTTTACGAGCAGTACTTC. Its protein product is CASSIQGFYEQYF.